What follows are 2 T cell receptor beta chains derived from one specimen sequenced in a study of blood T cell repertoires in COVID-19. The method was immunoSEQ multiplex PCR; TCRdb's version includes in-frame clones alone and lacks a portion of them. Of 400,000 to 450,000 clones in the sample, roughly 87% were seen once. The source material was PBMCs or T cells enriched from blood (not recorded which). These receptor sequences come from a man aged 18 to 29 who had recovered from COVID-19.

This chain joins TRBV6-5 and TRBJ1-5; D remains unclear. Per germline, CDR1 MNHEY and CDR2 SVGAGI. The germline V and J ends were trimmed by 3 bases and 2 bases, with 11 bases remaining between them. The CDR3 has 15 amino acids. The CDR3 DNA sequence: TGTGCCAGCAGTTATGCGGCTTCGGGCAATCAGCCCCAGCATTTT. This gives the protein CASSYAASGNQPQHF.

V is TRBV3-1 (or the pseudogene TRBV3-2) and J is TRBJ2-1; TRBD2 matches at 8 bases. Germline CDR1 reads LGHDT; CDR2 reads YNNKEL (reference sequence). V lost 4 bases and J lost 7; bases outside the gene matches: 6. The CDR3 has 14 amino acids. CDR3: CASSPGLGENEQFF. CDR3 nucleotides: TGTGCCAGCAGCCCGGGACTAGGGGAAAATGAGCAGTTCTTC.